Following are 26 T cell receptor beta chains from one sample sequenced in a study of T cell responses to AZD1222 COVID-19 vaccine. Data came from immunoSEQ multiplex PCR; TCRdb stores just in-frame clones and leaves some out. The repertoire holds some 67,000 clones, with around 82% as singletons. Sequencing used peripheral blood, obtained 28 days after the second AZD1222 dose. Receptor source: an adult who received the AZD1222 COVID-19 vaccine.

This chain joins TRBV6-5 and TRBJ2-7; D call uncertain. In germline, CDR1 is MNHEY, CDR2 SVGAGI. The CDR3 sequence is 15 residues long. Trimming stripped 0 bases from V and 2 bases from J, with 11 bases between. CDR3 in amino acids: CASSYSNPETYEQYF. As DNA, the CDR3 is TGTGCCAGCAGTTACTCGAATCCTGAGACCTACGAGCAGTACTTC.

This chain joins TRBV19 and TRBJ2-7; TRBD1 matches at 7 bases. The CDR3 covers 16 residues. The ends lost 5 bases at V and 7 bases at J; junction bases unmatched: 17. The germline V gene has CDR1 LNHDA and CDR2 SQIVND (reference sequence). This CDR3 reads CASSSFGVTGDQEQYF. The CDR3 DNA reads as TGTGCCAGTAGTTCGTTCGGGGTAACAGGGGATCAAGAGCAGTACTTC. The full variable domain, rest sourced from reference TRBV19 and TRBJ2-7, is DGGITQSPKYLFRKEGQNVTLSCEQNLNHDAMYWYRQDPGQGLRLIYYSQIVNDFQKGDIAEGYSVSREKKESFPLTVTSAQKNPTAFYLCASSSFGVTGDQEQYFGPGTRLTVT.

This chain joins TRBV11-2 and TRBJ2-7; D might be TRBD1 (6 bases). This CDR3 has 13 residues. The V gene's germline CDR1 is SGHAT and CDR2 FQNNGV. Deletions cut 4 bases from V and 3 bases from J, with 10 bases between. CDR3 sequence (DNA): TGTGCCAGCAGCTACAACAGGGTCTACGAGCAGTACTTC. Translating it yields CASSYNRVYEQYF.

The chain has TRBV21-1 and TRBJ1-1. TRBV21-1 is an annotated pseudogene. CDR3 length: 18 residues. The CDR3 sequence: CASSRSGLSEGMNTEAFF. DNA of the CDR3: TGTGCCAGCAGCAGATCGGGATTATCGGAAGGGATGAACACTGAAGCTTTCTTT.

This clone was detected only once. CDR3 coding DNA: TGTGCCAGCAGCTTAGGGGGCGACAGGGCGGGCTATGGCTACACCTTC. Translation gives CASSLGGDRAGYGYTF. V gene TRBV7-6 combines with J gene TRBJ1-2; 7 bases line up with TRBD1. Germline trimming cut 1 base from V and 4 bases from J; bases unmatched to any gene: 9. This CDR3 is built from 16 residues. The germline gives CDR1 SGHVS, CDR2 FNYEAQ.

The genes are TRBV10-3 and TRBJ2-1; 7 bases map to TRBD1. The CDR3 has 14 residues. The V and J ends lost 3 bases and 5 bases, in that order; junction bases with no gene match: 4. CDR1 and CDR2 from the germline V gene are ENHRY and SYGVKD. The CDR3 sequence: CAISERTGDNEQFF. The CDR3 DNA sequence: TGTGCCATCAGTGAACGGACAGGAGACAATGAGCAGTTCTTC.

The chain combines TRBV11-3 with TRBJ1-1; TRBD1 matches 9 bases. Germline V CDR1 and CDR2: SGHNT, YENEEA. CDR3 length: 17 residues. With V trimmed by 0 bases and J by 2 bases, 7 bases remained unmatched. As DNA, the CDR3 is TGTGCCAGCAGCTTAGAGACTCGGACAGGGGTTAACACTGAAGCTTTCTTT. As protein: CASSLETRTGVNTEAFF.

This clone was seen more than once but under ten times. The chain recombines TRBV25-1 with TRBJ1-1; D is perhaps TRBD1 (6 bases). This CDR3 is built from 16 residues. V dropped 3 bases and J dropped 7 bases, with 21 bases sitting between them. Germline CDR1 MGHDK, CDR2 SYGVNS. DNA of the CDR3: TGTGCCAGCAGTGATCTGTCACAGGGTCCCCGCGTTGAAGCTTTCTTT. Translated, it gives CASSDLSQGPRVEAFF.

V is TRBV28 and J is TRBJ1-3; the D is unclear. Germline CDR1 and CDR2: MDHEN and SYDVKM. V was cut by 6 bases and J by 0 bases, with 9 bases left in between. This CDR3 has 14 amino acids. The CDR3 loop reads CASSRFGSGNTIYF. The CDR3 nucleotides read TGTGCCAGCAGCAGGTTTGGCTCTGGAAACACCATATATTTT.

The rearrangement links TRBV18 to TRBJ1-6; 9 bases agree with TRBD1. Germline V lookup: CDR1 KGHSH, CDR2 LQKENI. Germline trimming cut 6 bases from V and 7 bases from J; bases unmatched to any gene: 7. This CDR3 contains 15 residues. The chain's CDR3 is CASSHSGTGNSPLHF. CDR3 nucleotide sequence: TGTGCCAGCTCGCATTCCGGGACAGGGAATTCACCCCTCCACTTT.

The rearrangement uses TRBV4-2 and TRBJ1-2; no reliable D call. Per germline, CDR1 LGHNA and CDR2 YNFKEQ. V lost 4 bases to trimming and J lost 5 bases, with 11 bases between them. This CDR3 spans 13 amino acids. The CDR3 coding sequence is TGTGCCAGCAGCCTCTTTGGAGATTATGGCTACACCTTC. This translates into CASSLFGDYGYTF.

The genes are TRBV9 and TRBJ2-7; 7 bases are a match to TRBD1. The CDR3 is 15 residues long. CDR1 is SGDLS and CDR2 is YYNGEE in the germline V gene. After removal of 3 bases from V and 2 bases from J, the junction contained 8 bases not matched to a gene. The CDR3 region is CASSAGGDSPYEQYF. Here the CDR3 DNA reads TGTGCCAGCAGCGCTGGTGGGGACAGTCCCTACGAGCAGTACTTC.

The CDR3 reads CASSFGDSRNSPLHF. The CDR3 DNA sequence: TGTGCCAGCAGCTTCGGGGACAGTCGGAATTCACCCCTCCACTTT. V gene TRBV5-6 combines with J gene TRBJ1-6; 7 bases fit TRBD1. Per the germline V gene, CDR1 is SGHDT and CDR2 is YYEEEE. The V gene end was trimmed by 2 bases and the J gene end by 7 bases; junction bases not matched to a gene: 6. This CDR3 has 15 amino acids.

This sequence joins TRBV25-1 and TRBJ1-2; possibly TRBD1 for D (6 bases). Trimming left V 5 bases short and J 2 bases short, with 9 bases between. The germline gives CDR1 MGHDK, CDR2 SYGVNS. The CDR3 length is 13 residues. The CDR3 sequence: CASSPGANYGYTF. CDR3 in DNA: TGTGCCAGCAGTCCAGGGGCAAACTATGGCTACACCTTC.

The CDR3 sequence is CASSYGPRETQYF. The CDR3 nucleotides are TGTGCCAGCAGTTACGGGCCTCGAGAGACCCAGTACTTC. The V and J genes are TRBV28 and TRBJ2-5; D gene uncertain. CDR1 and CDR2 from the germline V gene are MDHEN and SYDVKM. Trimming removed 4 bases at V and 4 bases at J, with 10 bases between. The CDR3 loop spans 13 amino acids.

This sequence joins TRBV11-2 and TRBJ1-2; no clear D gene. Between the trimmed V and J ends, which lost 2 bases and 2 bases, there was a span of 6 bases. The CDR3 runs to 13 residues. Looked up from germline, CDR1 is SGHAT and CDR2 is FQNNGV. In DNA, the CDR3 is TGTGCCAGCAGCTTAAACAGCAACTATGGCTACACCTTC. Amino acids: CASSLNSNYGYTF. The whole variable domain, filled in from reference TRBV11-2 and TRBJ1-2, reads EAGVAQSPRYKIIEKRQSVAFWCNPISGHATLYWYQQILGQGPKLLIQFQNNGVVDDSQLPKDRFSAERLKGVDSTLKIQPAKLEDSAVYLCASSLNSNYGYTFGSGTRLTVV.

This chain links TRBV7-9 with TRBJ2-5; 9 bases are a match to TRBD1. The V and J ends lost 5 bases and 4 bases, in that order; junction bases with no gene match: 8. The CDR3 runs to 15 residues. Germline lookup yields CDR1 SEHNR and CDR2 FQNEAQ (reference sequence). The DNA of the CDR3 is TGTGCCAGCAGCCCCGGGACAGGGATGTTAGAGACCCAGTACTTC. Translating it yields CASSPGTGMLETQYF. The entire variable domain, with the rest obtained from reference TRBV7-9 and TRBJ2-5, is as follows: DTGVSQNPRHKITKRGQNVTFRCDPISEHNRLYWYRQTLGQGPEFLTYFQNEAQLEKSRLLSDRFSAERPKGSFSTLEIQRTEQGDSAMYLCASSPGTGMLETQYFGPGTRLLVL.

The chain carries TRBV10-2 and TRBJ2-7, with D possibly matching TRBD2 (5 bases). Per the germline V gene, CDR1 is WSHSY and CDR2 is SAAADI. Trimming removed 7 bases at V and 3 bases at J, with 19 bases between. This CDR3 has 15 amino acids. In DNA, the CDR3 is TGCGCCAGCATAAAGACCCTAGGACTTTACTACGAGCAGTACTTC. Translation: CASIKTLGLYYEQYF.

The chain's CDR3 is CASSLASLRAFNYGYTF. CDR3 DNA sequence: TGCGCCAGCAGCTTGGCCAGTCTTAGAGCTTTTAACTATGGCTACACCTTC. J is TRBJ1-2 and V is TRBV5-1; D is ambiguous. V was cut by 0 bases and J by 1 base, with 16 bases left in between. This CDR3 spans 17 amino acids. CDR1 and CDR2 from the germline V gene are SGHRS and YFSETQ.

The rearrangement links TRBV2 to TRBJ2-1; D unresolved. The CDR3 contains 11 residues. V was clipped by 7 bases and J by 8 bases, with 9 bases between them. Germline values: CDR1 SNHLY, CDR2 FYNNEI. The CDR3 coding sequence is TGTGCCAGCAAAGTTTACGATGAGCAGTTCTTC. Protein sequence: CASKVYDEQFF. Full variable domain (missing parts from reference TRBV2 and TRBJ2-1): EPEVTQTPSHQVTQMGQEVILRCVPISNHLYFYWYRQILGQKVEFLVSFYNNEISEKSEIFDDQFSVERPDGSNFTLKIRSTKLEDSAMYFCASKVYDEQFFGPGTRLTVL.

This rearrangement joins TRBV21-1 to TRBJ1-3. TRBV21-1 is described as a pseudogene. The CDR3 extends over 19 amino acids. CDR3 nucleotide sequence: TGTGCCAGCAGCCAGGGACTTAGAGACCCAAAGAGCTCTGGAAACACCATATATTTT. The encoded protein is CASSQGLRDPKSSGNTIYF.

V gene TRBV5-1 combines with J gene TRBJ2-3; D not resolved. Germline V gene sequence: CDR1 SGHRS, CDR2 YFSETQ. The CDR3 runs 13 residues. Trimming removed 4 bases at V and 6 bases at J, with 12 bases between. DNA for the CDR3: TGCGCCAGCAGCGGTAGATATCGGGATACGCAGTATTTT. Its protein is CASSGRYRDTQYF.

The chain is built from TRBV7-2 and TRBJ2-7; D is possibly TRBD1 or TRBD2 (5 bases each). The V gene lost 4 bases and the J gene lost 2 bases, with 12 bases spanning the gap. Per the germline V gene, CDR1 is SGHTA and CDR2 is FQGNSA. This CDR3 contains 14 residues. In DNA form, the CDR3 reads TGTGCCAGCAGCTCCGGGACGATCCCCTACGAGCAGTACTTC. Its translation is CASSSGTIPYEQYF.

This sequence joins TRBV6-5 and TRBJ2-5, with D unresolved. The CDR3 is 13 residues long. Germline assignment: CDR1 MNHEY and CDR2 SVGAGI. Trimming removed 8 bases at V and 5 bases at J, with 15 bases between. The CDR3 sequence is CASLGLSRETQYF. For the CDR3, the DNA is TGTGCCAGCCTGGGCTTGAGTCGGGAGACCCAGTACTTC.

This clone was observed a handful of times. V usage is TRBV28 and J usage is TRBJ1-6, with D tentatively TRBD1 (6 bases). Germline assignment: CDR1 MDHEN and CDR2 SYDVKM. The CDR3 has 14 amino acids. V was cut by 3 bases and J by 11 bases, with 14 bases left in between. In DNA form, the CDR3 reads TGTGCCAGCAGTTTCGCTCCCCAGGGGCCACCCCTCCACTTT. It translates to CASSFAPQGPPLHF.

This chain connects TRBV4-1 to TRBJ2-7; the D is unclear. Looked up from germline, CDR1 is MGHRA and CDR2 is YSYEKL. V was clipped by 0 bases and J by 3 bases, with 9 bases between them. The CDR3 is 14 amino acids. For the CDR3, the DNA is TGCGCCAGCAGCCAAGAAGAGATTGGCTACGAGCAGTACTTC. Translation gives CASSQEEIGYEQYF.